The rows below give T cell receptor beta chains drawn from one sample of a study of CD8+ T cells in alopecia areata. This table comes from immunoSEQ multiplex PCR, and its TCRdb copy is limited to in-frame clones, with some not included. The data show 140,000 to 150,000 clones, with about 51% seen just once and approximately 15% held by the top ten. The source material was CD8+ T cells sorted from blood, sampled at week 4, from a patient treated with tofacitinib. All receptors come from a human donor with alopecia areata. The conserved cysteine and the conserved F or W are not part of the CDR3 here. The order of the fields is J gene, V gene, CDR3 protein.

j_call: TRBJ2-5; v_call: TRBV30; cdr3_aa: AWSRGSGGQETQY
j_call: TRBJ2-7; v_call: TRBV5-1; cdr3_aa: ASSFGTGESNEQY
j_call: TRBJ2-1; v_call: TRBV30; cdr3_aa: AWSVLGRANEQF
j_call: TRBJ2-3; v_call: TRBV13; cdr3_aa: ASSLSSGGVDTQY
j_call: TRBJ1-6; v_call: TRBV27; cdr3_aa: ASSPTVYNSPLH
j_call: TRBJ1-2; v_call: TRBV30; cdr3_aa: ASDRSYGYT
j_call: TRBJ2-1; v_call: TRBV4-3; cdr3_aa: ASSQDELGNEQF
j_call: TRBJ1-2; v_call: TRBV10-3; cdr3_aa: AISESGTDLGYT
j_call: TRBJ1-2; v_call: TRBV11-2; cdr3_aa: ASSLTPPGRGDDGYT
j_call: TRBJ1-2; v_call: TRBV5-4; cdr3_aa: ASSFWGGNYGYT
j_call: TRBJ1-2; v_call: TRBV30; cdr3_aa: AWTGFPTYGYT
j_call: TRBJ1-5; v_call: TRBV19; cdr3_aa: ASSIRDSNQPQH
j_call: TRBJ2-7; v_call: TRBV7-2; cdr3_aa: ASSLDLVGLASEQY
j_call: TRBJ2-7; v_call: TRBV7-9; cdr3_aa: ASSPGTGANEQY
j_call: TRBJ2-2; v_call: TRBV11-2; cdr3_aa: ASSLVARNTGELF
j_call: TRBJ2-7; v_call: TRBV5-1; cdr3_aa: AGSLTIYEQY
j_call: TRBJ1-3; v_call: TRBV7-9; cdr3_aa: ASSLVVENTIY
j_call: TRBJ2-1; v_call: TRBV5-1; cdr3_aa: ASSLSRGTFNEQF
j_call: TRBJ1-1; v_call: TRBV6-5; cdr3_aa: ASSYSRGVNTEAF
j_call: TRBJ1-4; v_call: TRBV9; cdr3_aa: ASSEDDEKLF
j_call: TRBJ1-2; v_call: TRBV7-9; cdr3_aa: ASSRYGPLGGDGYT
j_call: TRBJ2-1; v_call: TRBV5-6; cdr3_aa: ASSLWGAYNEQF
j_call: TRBJ2-7; v_call: TRBV7-9; cdr3_aa: ASSLVGTTPYEQY
j_call: TRBJ2-7; v_call: TRBV5-6; cdr3_aa: ASSLGGSSYEQY
j_call: TRBJ2-6; v_call: TRBV4-3; cdr3_aa: ASSQDLGIGANVLT
j_call: TRBJ2-1; v_call: TRBV29-1; cdr3_aa: SVEEFEQF
j_call: TRBJ2-5; v_call: TRBV13; cdr3_aa: ASSLGQGTQETQY
j_call: TRBJ1-2; v_call: TRBV7-2; cdr3_aa: ASSIWGQGTNYGYT
j_call: TRBJ2-3; v_call: TRBV4-1; cdr3_aa: ASSHLLSTDTQY
j_call: TRBJ2-2; v_call: TRBV30; cdr3_aa: AWETGGIAGELF
j_call: TRBJ1-2; v_call: TRBV29-1; cdr3_aa: SVVSGYGYT
j_call: TRBJ2-1; v_call: TRBV27; cdr3_aa: ASSLTSSYNEQF
j_call: TRBJ2-7; v_call: TRBV7-6; cdr3_aa: ASSLGRETLYEQY
j_call: TRBJ2-3; v_call: TRBV6-5; cdr3_aa: ASSSGTWGPDTQY
j_call: TRBJ2-1; v_call: TRBV10-3; cdr3_aa: AIESSYNEQF
j_call: TRBJ1-4; v_call: TRBV29-1; cdr3_aa: SVLPTEGEKLF
j_call: TRBJ2-7; v_call: TRBV9; cdr3_aa: ASSVAGVPYEQY
j_call: TRBJ1-2; v_call: TRBV29-1; cdr3_aa: SVEGAYGYT
j_call: TRBJ2-7; v_call: TRBV5-6; cdr3_aa: ASSLIRGGEQY
j_call: TRBJ2-7; v_call: TRBV15; cdr3_aa: ATSPADGAFHEQY
j_call: TRBJ1-1; v_call: TRBV10-3; cdr3_aa: AISESGQGGVAF
j_call: TRBJ1-3; v_call: TRBV5-6; cdr3_aa: ASTSDGNTIY
j_call: TRBJ2-1; v_call: TRBV29-1; cdr3_aa: SVPGVNEQF